The source of this TCR beta chain is a study of T cells in Graves' hyperthyroidism and ophthalmopathy (dated by TCRdb to the late 2010s). For the wider study: Peripheral blood samples were taken at initial diagnosis, before any treatment was given. The paper reports TCR Vbeta CDR3 sequencing of 130 to 150 peripheral blood samples: around 45 ophthalmopathy, under 85 hyperthyroidism and some 17 progressor patients. Whether ophthalmopathy could be predicted prospectively was tested in an independent validation cohort made up of 18 to 20 hyperthyroidism patients plus 17 patients who later progressed to ophthalmopathy. The 100 discovery patients were divided at random into training and test sets in a 7:3 ratio. In addition, the study compared T-cell repertoires in thyroid tissue and in blood from about 6 Graves' hyperthyroidism patients. To identify distinguishing TCR V-J signatures, a discovery cohort of 90 to 100 patients was used, comprising under 45 with Graves' ophthalmopathy and some 60 with stable Graves' hyperthyroidism. Once sampling was done, hyperthyroidism patients were given methimazole at a starting dose of 30 mg daily, whereas ophthalmopathy patients were given high-dose intravenous methylprednisolone. Broad study findings and their caveats: No statistical method was used to fix the sample size in advance, and group allocation was not hidden from the investigators. Blood samples also contained most of the expanded thyroid clonotypes (frequency above 0.001), which suggests that blood repertoires may reflect thyroid immune responses. In validation, progression to ophthalmopathy was predicted by the model with roughly 71% sensitivity and 72% to 85% specificity, a median of roughly 6 months before onset. In cross-validation, a model built on a 13 V-J signature told ophthalmopathy apart from stable hyperthyroidism with roughly 87% sensitivity and around 83% specificity, and in testing the same model reached 80%/75%.

Looking up the germline V gene (reference sequence) yields CDR1 DFQATT and CDR2 SNEGSKA. Relative to germline, V is 3 bases shorter and J is 1 base shorter, with 12 bases between their ends. Measured from the cysteine to the phenylalanine, the CDR3 is 14 residues long. The sequence is cut down to CDR3 DNA, 42 bases in frame from base 1. Ophthalmopathy patients had moderately to severely active disease, with a Clinical Activity Score of 3 or more, a NOSPECS grade of 4 or more, and a disease duration of less than 3 months. Any patient with an uncontrolled infection, another autoimmune disease, pregnancy or lactation was excluded. Diagnoses relied on clinical symptoms, serum thyroxine and TRAb, thyroid ultrasound and orbital computed tomography. PBMCs were separated from 7.5 to 10 ml of fresh peripheral blood using Ficoll-Paque density gradient centrifugation. Total RNA was extracted with Trizol reagent, and quality was checked on an Agilent 2100 Bioanalyzer.

The TCR beta CDR3 regions were amplified from the RNA transcripts. For the first round of RT-PCR on the TCR CDR3, the HTBI primer set was used together with the Qiagen OneStep RT-PCR kit. Libraries were constructed in a second round of multiplex PCR, after which size selection and purification were carried out. The libraries were sequenced on an Illumina HiSeq2000 using paired-end 100 bp reads. The paper's processing steps were these. SOAPnuke was used to process the raw data, with reads discarded if the reads contained adapters or uncalled bases, had a mean Phred below 15, or lacked an exact constant-primer or identifier match. COPE v1.2.5 was used to merge the high-quality paired reads, and each unique nucleotide sequence was defined as a clonotype. MiTCR v1.1 was used to align clonotypes to the IMGT TRBV, TRBD and TRBJ reference segments. Analysis was restricted to V-J combinations with a frequency above 0.0001, which covered 98% to 99.2% of repertoires. The TCS score was defined as F50 (clonal expansion) divided by E x V (chaos), with BLOSUM62-based TCRdist calculated between CDR3 peptides within each V-J. Welch's t-statistics and random forest reduced around 510 V-J features to 13, which were used in a naive Bayes classifier (R e1071). The raw public data were reprocessed by TCRdb itself: fastp quality trimming at Q25, MiXCR clonotype calling, in-frame beta chains only. Merged by CDR3 protein, the rows form single entries marked with the most common genes and DNA. The V and J calls and clone size are TCRdb's, not the authors'. The sample table contains around 620,000 distinct CDR3 sequences; only one count was recorded for 13% to 15% of them. The ten largest clones add up to around 7% of the sample.

At least ten counts were recorded for this clonotype. Its antigen is unknown. Base qualities are not recorded, but no much larger clone differs from it by a single base. The sample taken for sequencing was blood. This clonotype originated in a woman under 30 with Graves' ophthalmopathy. The sequence joins TRBV20-1 to TRBJ1-1; the D gene is possibly TRBD1, with 5 bases matching. CDR3 sequence: CSARTPTGNTEAFF. The DNA sequence is given as TGCAGTGCTAGGACCCCCACAGGGAACACTGAAGCTTTCTTT.